A single sample is the source of the 14 T cell receptor beta chains below, sequenced in a study of radiotherapy plus CTLA-4 blockade in lung cancer. Sequencing used immunoSEQ multiplex PCR; TCRdb keeps in-frame clones, though not all of them. The data contain 80,000 or so clones, about four fifths of them seen just once; the ten biggest clones take up 3.5% to 4.5%. Source: peripheral blood, taken from a patient treated with radiotherapy plus ipilimumab. The receptors shown here come from a human donor with non-small cell lung cancer who had a partial response to radiotherapy plus ipilimumab. Some clones in this sample may be carry-over from other donors' samples.

Only one count was recorded for this clone. The chain carries TRBV11-2 and TRBJ2-7, with D maybe TRBD1 (6 bases). Per germline, CDR1 SGHAT and CDR2 FQNNGV. The CDR3 contains 13 residues. V lost 5 bases, J lost 6 bases, and 14 bases lay in between. In DNA, the CDR3 is TGTGCCAGCAGCCGGGACAAGGAGAGCGAGCAGTACTTC. Translated, it gives CASSRDKESEQYF.

The chain combines TRBV28 with TRBJ1-2; D ambiguous. The V gene's germline CDR1 is MDHEN and CDR2 SYDVKM. This CDR3 is 12 amino acids long. V lost 7 bases to trimming and J lost 2 bases, with 8 bases between them. CDR3 coding DNA: TGTGCCAGCACTAATCCCAACTATGGCTACACCTTC. It specifies CASTNPNYGYTF.

The chain couples TRBV7-9 to TRBJ2-1, with 9 nucleotides matching TRBD2. Germline trimming cut 2 bases from V and 6 bases from J; bases unmatched to any gene: 5. Germline assignment: CDR1 SEHNR and CDR2 FQNEAQ (reference sequence). The CDR3 consists of 15 residues. CDR3 sequence: CASSLRAGGINEQFF. CDR3 sequence (DNA): TGTGCCAGCAGCTTAAGAGCGGGAGGCATCAATGAGCAGTTCTTC.

The chain recombines TRBV7-2 with TRBJ2-1; TRBD2 matches at 10 bases. Per germline, CDR1 SGHTA and CDR2 FQGNSA. The CDR3 loop spans 16 amino acids. Trimming took 3 bases from V and 5 from J; bases not matched to a gene: 7. CDR3 nucleotides: TGTGCCAGCAGCTTGACCCCGGGACTAGCGAACAATGAGCAGTTCTTC. Encoded protein: CASSLTPGLANNEQFF.

The V call is TRBV2, the J call TRBJ2-3; 11 bases line up with TRBD1. V was clipped by 11 bases and J by 7 bases; unmatched bases: 29. The germline gives CDR1 SNHLY, CDR2 FYNNEI. The CDR3 has 20 amino acids. CDR3 sequence reads: CASGGRGQGAELRDRNTQYF. Written as DNA, the CDR3 is TGTGCCTCAGGGGGGCGAGGACAGGGGGCGGAACTCAGGGATCGGAATACGCAGTATTTT. The variable domain in full, with the rest retrieved from reference TRBV2 and TRBJ2-3, is EPEVTQTPSHQVTQMGQEVILRCVPISNHLYFYWYRQILGQKVEFLVSFYNNEISEKSEIFDDQFSVERPDGSNFTLKIRSTKLEDSAMYFCASGGRGQGAELRDRNTQYFGPGTRLTVL.

V usage is TRBV2 and J usage is TRBJ1-6; weak D call: TRBD1 (5 bases). The germline gives CDR1 SNHLY, CDR2 FYNNEI. The V gene lost 1 base and the J gene lost 8 bases, with 12 bases spanning the gap. This CDR3 is built from 15 residues. In DNA, the CDR3 is TGTGCCAGCAGTGAAGAATCGGGGGACGATTCACCCCTCCACTTT. As protein: CASSEESGDDSPLHF.

The chain recombines TRBV6-5 with TRBJ2-2; 11 positions match TRBD1. Germline trimming cut 4 bases from V and 5 bases from J; bases unmatched to any gene: 6. The CDR3 extends over 16 amino acids. Germline CDR1 and CDR2: MNHEY and SVGAGI. CDR3 amino acids: CASSSGTGGDTGELFF. DNA for the CDR3: TGTGCCAGCAGTTCCGGGACAGGGGGGGATACCGGGGAGCTGTTTTTT.

This clone was detected only once. The V and J genes are TRBV21-1 and TRBJ2-7; the table's D gene call, TRBD1, was not cross checked with the DNA. TRBV21-1 is tagged as a pseudogene. This CDR3 is built from 14 residues. The DNA of the CDR3 is TGTGCCAGCAGCAAAGAAGGGACAGTCTACGAGCAGTACTTC. Translation gives CASSKEGTVYEQYF.

In this sample, this clone turned up once. V and J are TRBV29-1 and TRBJ2-1; a weak D match, TRBD2 (6 bases). The ends were cut back, 7 bases at V and 5 bases at J, with 12 bases in the middle. CDR3 size: 12 residues. CDR1 and CDR2 from the germline V gene are SQVTM and ANQGSEA. The CDR3 reads CSARDFNNEQFF. CDR3 nucleotide sequence: TGCAGCGCCCGGGACTTTAACAATGAGCAGTTCTTC.

The chain is built from TRBV5-1 and TRBJ1-1, with TRBD1 as a possible D gene (6 bases). V dropped 0 bases and J dropped 0 bases, with 6 bases sitting between them. This CDR3 contains 14 residues. CDR1 is SGHRS, CDR2 YFSETQ, per germline. The CDR3 nucleotides read TGCGCCAGCAGCTTGGGGACAGTGAACACTGAAGCTTTCTTT. Translated: CASSLGTVNTEAFF.

The chain has TRBV11-3 and TRBJ1-2, with unresolved D. There are 15 residues in the CDR3. Trimming left V 0 bases short and J 2 bases short, with 10 bases between. Germline assignment: CDR1 SGHNT and CDR2 YENEEA. The CDR3 DNA follows: TGTGCCAGCAGCTTAGATCTTAGCACAAACTATGGCTACACCTTC. Its protein is CASSLDLSTNYGYTF.

The chain employs TRBV29-1 and TRBJ2-5; TRBD1 agrees at 9 bases. The CDR3 loop spans 14 amino acids. Germline V gives CDR1 SQVTM, CDR2 ANQGSEA. The ends lost 7 bases at V and 2 bases at J; junction bases unmatched: 8. The CDR3 DNA is TGCAGCGCAAGACCGACAGGGGGTCAAGAGACCCAGTACTTC. Residues: CSARPTGGQETQYF.

A few counts support this clone. The chain combines TRBV5-1 with TRBJ1-1, with 7 bases matching TRBD1. This CDR3 region has 16 residues. With V trimmed by 3 bases and J by 1 base, 9 bases remained unmatched. Germline-derived CDR1 and CDR2 are SGHRS and YFSETQ. The CDR3, as DNA: TGCGCCAGCAGCTCCGGGTACACAGGGGCGAACACTGAAGCTTTCTTT. Encoded protein: CASSSGYTGANTEAFF. Together with reference TRBV5-1 and TRBJ1-1, the CDR3 gives the full variable domain: KAGVTQTPRYLIKTRGQQVTLSCSPISGHRSVSWYQQTPGQGLQFLFEYFSETQRNKGNFPGRFSGRQFSNSRSEMNVSTLELGDSALYLCASSSGYTGANTEAFFGQGTRLTVV.

The chain uses TRBV19 and TRBJ2-3; unclear D gene. The germline gives CDR1 LNHDA, CDR2 SQIVND (reference sequence). This CDR3 is built from 16 residues. V was trimmed by 2 bases and J by 2 bases, leaving 14 bases between them. The CDR3, as DNA: TGTGCCAGTAGTATACGCGGCCTCGCCACCACAGATACGCAGTATTTT. It yields the protein CASSIRGLATTDTQYF.